This T cell receptor (beta chain) was documented in a study of CD8 T cells in ankylosing spondylitis. TCRdb recomputed calls from the 5' RACE reads with MiXCR, one row per CDR3 protein. The sample lists about 130,000 distinct CDR3 sequences; just under 7.5% were seen once. Sequences were obtained from blood, either unsorted or a sorted T cell fraction (not recorded which). This receptor was obtained from a female donor with ankylosing spondylitis or in good health (not recorded which).

The CDR3: CASSLRGGETNEKLFF. CDR3 in DNA: TGTGCCAGCAGCTTGAGGGGCGGGGAAACTAATGAAAAACTGTTTTTT. The V and J genes are TRBV7-9 and TRBJ1-4; D might be TRBD1 (5 bases). This CDR3 has 16 amino acids. Trimming shortened V by 3 bases and J by 1 base, and 12 bases separated the two germline ends. Germline assignment: CDR1 SEHNR and CDR2 FQNEAQ (reference sequence).